Shown below are 8 T cell receptor beta chains from a single sample sequenced in a study of shared clonotypes between healthy human individuals. The data were produced by immunoSEQ multiplex PCR, yet TCRdb's version contains in-frame clones alone and is incomplete. The data show about 600,000 clones, around 97% seen once. Sequenced input: naive CD4+ T cells sorted from blood. Sample subset: CD45RA+ positively selected. The receptors here all came from a woman in her thirties in good health.

This rearrangement joins TRBV28 to TRBJ2-1, with D perhaps TRBD2 (6 bases). V lost 7 bases to trimming and J lost 4 bases, with 17 bases between them. Germline loops: CDR1 MDHEN, CDR2 SYDVKM. The CDR3 sequence is 15 residues long. CDR3 residues: CASKVGGTGYNEQFF. The CDR3 region has the DNA TGTGCCAGCAAAGTGGGGGGTACGGGGTACAATGAGCAGTTCTTC.

This rearrangement joins TRBV6-1 to TRBJ1-6; tentative D call: TRBD1 (5 bases). This CDR3 comprises 17 residues. Trimming took off 4 bases at V and 6 bases at J, with 19 bases between the two ends. CDR1 and CDR2 (germline): MNHNS, SASEGT. Written as DNA, the CDR3 is TGTGCCAGCAGTGTCCAGGGTCCCGCGCTGGGTAATTCACCCCTCCACTTT. It specifies CASSVQGPALGNSPLHF.

The chain employs TRBV11-3 and TRBJ2-3; 11 bases align to TRBD2. The CDR3 loop spans 14 amino acids. Germline V CDR1 and CDR2: SGHNT, YENEEA. V lost 5 bases and J lost 10; bases outside the gene matches: 8. CDR3 residues: CASSQLAGASAQYF. The CDR3 nucleotides are TGTGCCAGCAGCCAACTAGCGGGAGCCTCTGCGCAGTATTTT.

This sequence joins TRBV10-3 and TRBJ1-1, with a tentative D call TRBD1 (5 bases). V lost 0 bases and J lost 3, with 14 bases in between. The germline V gene encodes CDR1 ENHRY and CDR2 SYGVKD. The CDR3 is 16 amino acids. Here the CDR3 reads CAISESGRGLYTEAFF. CDR3 sequence (DNA): TGTGCCATCAGTGAGTCGGGGAGGGGACTCTACACTGAAGCTTTCTTT.

V and J are TRBV2 and TRBJ1-4, with D unclear. CDR3 length: 13 amino acids. From germline, CDR1 is SNHLY and CDR2 FYNNEI. The V and J ends lost 6 bases and 7 bases respectively, with 12 bases between them. CDR3 nucleotides: TGTGCCAGCAGGACCGCTCCGGCTGAAAAACTGTTTTTT. Protein sequence: CASRTAPAEKLFF.

The rearrangement joins TRBV5-1 to TRBJ2-7; no reliable D call. The CDR3 sequence is 12 residues long. With 0 bases removed from V and 7 bases from J, the gap between germline ends came to 8 bases. From germline, CDR1 is SGHRS and CDR2 YFSETQ. In DNA form, the CDR3 reads TGCGCCAGCAGCTTGGGGACGTGGGAGCAGTACTTC. Encoded protein: CASSLGTWEQYF.

This clone was counted once. The rearrangement joins TRBV30 to TRBJ2-1; the match to TRBD2 covers 11 bases. Per the germline V gene, CDR1 is GTSNPN and CDR2 is SVGIG (reference sequence). The CDR3 length is 15 residues. Losses at the gene ends were 0 bases for V and 4 bases for J; bases not matched to a gene: 2. The CDR3 loop is CAWSVLAGVYNEQFF. The CDR3 nucleotides are TGTGCCTGGAGTGTACTAGCGGGAGTTTACAATGAGCAGTTCTTC.

The J gene is TRBJ1-1, the V gene TRBV28; the D gene is possibly TRBD1 (6 bases). Germline loops: CDR1 MDHEN, CDR2 SYDVKM. V lost 1 base, J lost 3 bases, and 12 bases lay in between. This CDR3 spans 15 amino acids. This CDR3 reads CASSLYGGLDTEAFF. Written as DNA, the CDR3 is TGTGCCAGCAGTTTATACGGGGGGCTCGACACTGAAGCTTTCTTT.